These T cell receptor beta chains were read from a single sample in a study of T cell responses to AZD1222 COVID-19 vaccine. The assay was immunoSEQ multiplex PCR, and TCRdb's table has in-frame clones only and misses some. The sample has roughly 93,000 clones, approximately 86% seen once. The sequences come from peripheral blood, collected on day 0 of AZD1222 vaccination. The receptors derive from an adult in good health. The CDR3 runs from the conserved cysteine through the conserved F or W. A D gene is named only where the DNA matches it firmly. Some rows have no size entry. The others give once, few or many, or a class for an expanded clone.

d_call	v_call	clone_size	j_call	cdr3_nt	cdr3_aa
.	TRBV7-9	few	TRBJ1-1	TGTGCCAGCAGCTTAGATCGTGAAGCTTTCTTT	CASSLDREAFF
.	TRBV3-1/TRBV3-2	once	TRBJ2-7	TGTGCCAGCAGCCCCCAAGGTTACGAGCAGTACTTC	CASSPQGYEQYF
TRBD2	TRBV7-6	.	TRBJ2-1	TGTGCCAGCAGCTTAGTAGCGGGGAGCTCCAATGAGCAGTTCTTC	CASSLVAGSSNEQFF
.	TRBV30	.	TRBJ1-5	TGTGCCTGGAGTCGCAGTAGCAATCAGCCCCAGCATTTT	CAWSRSSNQPQHF
TRBD1	TRBV3-1/TRBV3-2	.	TRBJ1-1	TGTGCCAGCAGCCATTTTCAGGGGGCGCAACCTGAAGCTTTCTTT	CASSHFQGAQPEAFF
.	TRBV6-6	.	TRBJ1-2	TGTGCCAGCAGTTACTCCAATCCTTTAGACTACACCTTC	CASSYSNPLDYTF
.	TRBV18	.	TRBJ1-3	TGTGCCAGCTCTCCGACGGAGCCTGGAAACACCATATATTTT	CASSPTEPGNTIYF
TRBD2	TRBV3-1/TRBV3-2	few	TRBJ2-2	TGTGCCAGCAGCCCAAGGACTAGCGGGGCCGCGAACACCGGGGAGCTGTTTTTT	CASSPRTSGAANTGELFF
TRBD1	TRBV2	few	TRBJ2-7	TGTGCCAGCAGTGAACCCGGGACAGGGGAGTACGAGCAGTACTTC	CASSEPGTGEYEQYF
.	TRBV3-1/TRBV3-2	few	TRBJ1-4	TGTGCCAGCAGGAACGTTCAGGGAGTAGGAGAAAAACTGTTTTTT	CASRNVQGVGEKLFF
.	TRBV7-2	.	TRBJ1-1	TGTGCCAGCAGCTACCAGGAAAACACTGAAGCTTTCTTT	CASSYQENTEAFF
.	TRBV5-1	few	TRBJ1-1	TGCGCCAGCAGCTTGCGGCCGGGGATGAACACTGAAGCTTTCTTT	CASSLRPGMNTEAFF
TRBD1	TRBV7-9	.	TRBJ1-5	TGTGCCAGCAGCGTTACAGGGGGCTCTGGCAATCAGCCCCAGCATTTT	CASSVTGGSGNQPQHF
.	TRBV7-6	.	TRBJ1-1	TGTGCCAGCAGCTCCGAGATTCGGGACCGCGGTGAAGCTTTCTTT	CASSSEIRDRGEAFF
TRBD2	TRBV7-2	.	TRBJ2-7	TGTGCCAGCAGCGCCATAACTAGCGACTACGAGCAGTACTTC	CASSAITSDYEQYF
.	TRBV7-8	.	TRBJ1-1	TGTGCCAGCAGTTTCGACAGTGCTGAAGCTTTCTTT	CASSFDSAEAFF
.	TRBV11-2	.	TRBJ1-3	TGTGCCAGCAGCTCCGGAAACACCATATATTTT	CASSSGNTIYF
.	TRBV7-2	.	TRBJ1-6	TGTGCCAGCAGCTTAAGGTCGGGTAATTCACCCCTCCACTTT	CASSLRSGNSPLHF
TRBD2	TRBV12-3/TRBV12-4	.	TRBJ2-5	TGTGCCAGCAGTTCGGGGGGGCAAGAGACCCAGTACTTC	CASSSGGQETQYF
TRBD1	TRBV6-6	.	TRBJ1-2	TGTGCCAGCAGGAGACAGGGGGTTTCGTATGGCTACACCTTC	CASRRQGVSYGYTF
.	TRBV19	.	TRBJ1-1	TGTGCCAGTAGTATAAGTGACCTGCACACTGAAGCTTTCTTT	CASSISDLHTEAFF
TRBD1	TRBV4-1	.	TRBJ1-5	TGCGCCAGCAGCCAACAACAGGGGAATCAGCCCCAGCATTTT	CASSQQQGNQPQHF
.	TRBV6-6	.	TRBJ2-7	TGTGCCAGCAGTTACTCGACGGGCCTCTACGAGCAGTACTTC	CASSYSTGLYEQYF
.	TRBV27	.	TRBJ2-7	TGTGCCAGCAGCCCGCTTAAGTACTCCTACGAGCAGTACTTC	CASSPLKYSYEQYF
TRBD1	TRBV2	.	TRBJ1-5	TGTGCCAGCAGTGAAGCGGGACAGGGGTATCAGCCCCAGCATTTT	CASSEAGQGYQPQHF
TRBD1	TRBV4-3	.	TRBJ2-7	TGCGCCAGCAGCCAAGATTGGGCAGGGGGCGCGGTCATGCACGAGCAGTACTTC	CASSQDWAGGAVMHEQYF
.	TRBV5-5	.	TRBJ1-1	TGTGCCAGCAGCTTGCGGGTTCGCACTGAAGCTTTCTTT	CASSLRVRTEAFF
TRBD2	TRBV10-3	.	TRBJ2-1	TGTGCCATCAGTGCTGGACTAGCGGGAGCTGGCAATGAGCAGTTCTTC	CAISAGLAGAGNEQFF
TRBD1	TRBV30	.	TRBJ1-5	TGTGCCTGGAGTGTATTGACAGGGAGAAGCCAGCCCCAGCATTTT	CAWSVLTGRSQPQHF
.	TRBV7-9	.	TRBJ1-5	TGTGCCAGCAGCTTTTGGGCGGGGAGCAATCAGCCCCAGCATTTT	CASSFWAGSNQPQHF
TRBD1	TRBV5-1	once	TRBJ1-3	TGCGCCAGCAGCTTGGAGGGACAGCTATATTTT	CASSLEGQLYF
TRBD1	TRBV11-3	.	TRBJ2-1	TGTGCCAGCAGCATACAGGGGTCTTACGGCACCTACAATGAGCAGTTCTTC	CASSIQGSYGTYNEQFF
TRBD1	TRBV30	.	TRBJ1-1	TGTGCCTGGGTTAAACAGGGGGCGCCGAACACTGAAGCTTTCTTT	CAWVKQGAPNTEAFF
TRBD1	TRBV7-9	.	TRBJ1-5	TGTGCCAGCAGCCTAGGGACAGATAGCAATCAGCCCCAGCATTTT	CASSLGTDSNQPQHF
TRBD2	TRBV4-3	.	TRBJ2-4	TGCGCCAGCAGCCAATGGGCGGGAGTGGGGTACAAAAACATTCAGTACTTC	CASSQWAGVGYKNIQYF
TRBD1	TRBV6-1	once	TRBJ1-2	TGTGCCAGCAGTGAAGCTAGAGGACAGGGCCATGGCTACACCTTC	CASSEARGQGHGYTF
.	TRBV10-1	.	TRBJ1-1	TGCGCCAGCAGTGCCTCAGGGATAGGCTCTGAAGCTTTCTTT	CASSASGIGSEAFF
.	TRBV3-1/TRBV3-2	.	TRBJ2-1	TGTGCCAGCAGCCAAGGGTCAAAGTCCAGGGCAAAGCAGTTCTTC	CASSQGSKSRAKQFF
.	TRBV6-5	.	TRBJ1-2	TGTGCCAGCAGGGCGGCCAGTCCCTTTGGCTACACCTTC	CASRAASPFGYTF
.	TRBV18	.	TRBJ1-1	TGTGCCAGCTCACCAGTCAGGGGGAACACTGAAGCTTTCTTT	CASSPVRGNTEAFF
.	TRBV5-1	.	TRBJ1-5	TGCGCCAGCAGCTTGGGAGAAGGCAATCAGCCCCAGCATTTT	CASSLGEGNQPQHF
.	TRBV7-9	.	TRBJ1-4	TGTGCCAGCAGCTTGATGCAGGGTGAGGAAAAACTGTTTTTT	CASSLMQGEEKLFF
TRBD2	TRBV6-2/TRBV6-3	.	TRBJ2-1	TGTGCCAGCAGTCGGACTAGCGGGAGGGCCGGTGAGCAGTTCTTC	CASSRTSGRAGEQFF
TRBD2	TRBV6-5	.	TRBJ2-7	TGTGCCAGCGCCTTAGCGGGGGCCACCTACGAGCAGTACTTC	CASALAGATYEQYF
TRBD2	TRBV3-1/TRBV3-2	.	TRBJ2-1	TGTGCCAGCAGCCAAGTGGCGGGACTAGCGGGGAAGAGAGTCCACAATGAGCAGTTCTTC	CASSQVAGLAGKRVHNEQFF
TRBD2	TRBV15	.	TRBJ2-5	TGTGCCACCAGCAGACCGAGCGGGGTGGGTCGGCAAGAGACCCAGTACTTC	CATSRPSGVGRQETQYF